The present TCR beta chain was sequenced within a study of shared clonotypes between healthy human individuals. For the study at large: Serving as donors were two women and three men, whose ages spanned 18 to 49. General study findings and limits: The four-donor shared clonotypes exceeded non-shared clonotypes in generation probability, with non-shared ones scoring lower. It was expected that sequencing depth would affect clonotype sharing among donors.

This clone appeared a few times. Its antigen is not identified. In the naive CD8 group, cells lacked CD45RO and were positively selected for CCR7, so terminally differentiated effector memory CD45RA+ cells were left out. Sequencing used immunoSEQ multiplex PCR; TCRdb keeps in-frame clones, though not all of them. The sample lists more than 550,000 clones, 92% occurring once. Material for sequencing was naive CD8+ T cells sorted from blood. The receptor comes from a man between 25 and 39 years old in good health.

CDR3: CASRLRDSSYEQYF. The CDR3 coding sequence is TGTGCCAGCAGACTCCGGGACAGCTCCTACGAGCAGTACTTC. The chain employs TRBV6-1 and TRBJ2-7; the match to TRBD1 covers 7 bases. V lost 6 bases to trimming and J lost 0 bases; unmatched junction nucleotides: 5. From germline, CDR1 is MNHNS and CDR2 SASEGT. This CDR3 comprises 14 residues.